These 2 T cell receptor beta chains originate from one sample sequenced in a study of blood T cell repertoires in COVID-19. Some clones are missing from TCRdb's copy, which holds only in-frame ones; the method was immunoSEQ multiplex PCR. The sample has more than 85,000 clones, around 87% seen once. Source material: peripheral blood. Source of these receptors: a human donor in a cohort sampled during active COVID-19.

V is TRBV4-3 and J is TRBJ2-7, with TRBD1 matching 10 bases. This CDR3 is built from 15 residues. V lost 4 bases, J lost 4 bases, and 7 bases stayed unmatched. In germline, CDR1 is LGHNA, CDR2 YSLEER. The CDR3 bases are TGCGCCAGCAGCCGAGGGACAGGGGTGTCTTACGAGCAGTACTTC. Amino acids: CASSRGTGVSYEQYF.

This clone showed up just a few times. CDR3 amino acids: CASGRASGTYYEQFF. CDR3 DNA sequence: TGTGCCAGCGGTCGAGCGAGCGGAACTTATTATGAGCAGTTCTTC. This rearrangement joins TRBV6-5 to TRBJ2-1, with D perhaps TRBD2 (5 bases). Deletions cut 8 bases from V and 8 bases from J, with 22 bases between. The CDR3 contains 15 residues. CDR1 and CDR2 (germline): MNHEY, SVGAGI.